The sequence of this T cell receptor (beta chain) was determined in a study of T cell repertoires in ileal Crohn's disease. Profiled with immunoSEQ multiplex PCR; TCRdb holds only in-frame clones, not every one. Here the sample spans over 9,000 clones, 70% to 80% being singletons. Germline-derived CDR1 and CDR2 are MGHRA and YSYEKL. CDR3 length: 17 amino acids. Trimming removed 0 bases from V and 5 bases from J, with 17 bases in between. Time point given: neoterminal ileum biopsy at postoperative endoscopy, about 6 months after surgery. The sequence derives from an adult with Crohn's disease. The source material was ileal tissue. The chain combines TRBV4-1 with TRBJ1-5; D perhaps matches TRBD1 (5 bases). CDR3 coding DNA: TGCGCCAGCAGCCAAGATAACTTAGGGGCAGTACATCAGCCCCAGCATTTT. Translating it yields CASSQDNLGAVHQPQHF.